This T cell receptor (beta chain) appears in the sequencing data of a study of T cell repertoires and HLA-DP antigens. Study-level results: The CD4+ repertoire was not split into naive and memory.

Pre-culture CD4+ samples were sequenced deeply, targeting 150,000 to 250,000 T cell genomes. Repertoires were generated with immunoSEQ multiplex PCR, while TCRdb's copy carries only in-frame clones and drops some. The sample holds approximately 90,000 clones, 86% seen once. In the case of this clone: Its specificity is unknown.

V shed 6 bases and J 8 bases; nucleotides not matched to a gene: 8. The CDR3 has 14 residues. Germline V gene data show CDR1 as MRHNA and CDR2 as SNTAGT. The TCR was taken from a man over 45 in good health and CMV-seronegative. The rearrangement uses TRBV6-4 and TRBJ2-3; 10 bases map to TRBD2. Sequencing was carried out using CD4+ T cells from PBMCs. The CDR3 DNA sequence: TGTGCCAGCAGACTAGCGGGGACTGAGGGTACGCAGTATTTT. Protein product: CASRLAGTEGTQYF.